This entry lists 6 T cell receptor beta chains sequenced from one sample in a study of T cell responses to AZD1222 COVID-19 vaccine. Libraries were prepared by immunoSEQ multiplex PCR; TCRdb keeps only in-frame clonotypes and omits some of them. The data show approximately 82,000 clones, more than 75% seen once. Here the sequenced sample was peripheral blood, taken on day 0 of AZD1222 vaccination. The receptors were sampled from an adult in good health.

This clone was recorded once. This chain joins TRBV4-2 and TRBJ1-1; D possibly corresponds to TRBD1 (5 bases). V dropped 1 base and J dropped 7 bases, with 16 bases sitting between them. In germline, CDR1 is LGHNA, CDR2 YNFKEQ. The CDR3 is made up of 15 amino acids. The CDR3: CASSQVGHSGVEAFF. The CDR3 DNA reads TGTGCCAGCAGCCAAGTGGGCCACTCGGGGGTTGAAGCTTTCTTT.

The J gene is TRBJ1-2, the V gene TRBV5-4; 8 bases align to TRBD1. The CDR3 is 15 amino acids. Germline values: CDR1 SGHNT, CDR2 YYREEE (reference sequence). Germline trimming cut 0 bases from V and 4 bases from J; bases unmatched to any gene: 5. As DNA, the CDR3 is TGTGCCAGCAGCTTGGTGACAGGGGCAGGCTATGGCTACACCTTC. This translates into CASSLVTGAGYGYTF.

The chain uses TRBV9 and TRBJ2-7; the D gene could be TRBD1 or TRBD2 (5 bases each). Trimming left V 4 bases short and J 3 bases short, with 17 bases between. CDR1 is SGDLS and CDR2 is YYNGEE in the germline V gene. The CDR3 totals 15 residues. The CDR3 DNA reads TGTGCCAGCAGCCCTTGGGGGACGGGGAACTACGAGCAGTACTTC. Translation gives CASSPWGTGNYEQYF.

This chain uses TRBV5-1 with TRBJ2-1, with TRBD2 identical over 7 bases. With 2 bases clipped from V and 2 bases from J, the junction kept 10 bases outside the gene matches. Germline CDR1 is SGHRS and CDR2 is YFSETQ. The CDR3 is 17 residues long. The CDR3 DNA sequence: TGCGCCAGCAGCTTAGGACTAGGCGGGGTAACCTACAATGAGCAGTTCTTC. This translates into CASSLGLGGVTYNEQFF. The full variable domain, in which reference TRBV5-1 and TRBJ2-1 provide the parts outside the CDR3, is KAGVTQTPRYLIKTRGQQVTLSCSPISGHRSVSWYQQTPGQGLQFLFEYFSETQRNKGNFPGRFSGRQFSNSRSEMNVSTLELGDSALYLCASSLGLGGVTYNEQFFGPGTRLTVL.

The chain has TRBV7-3 and TRBJ2-1, with D unresolved. CDR1 and CDR2 (germline): SGHTA, FQGTGA. The V and J ends lost 2 bases and 9 bases respectively, with 8 bases between them. CDR3 length: 12 amino acids. The CDR3 DNA is TGTGCCAGCAGCTTAGTATCAATTGAGCAGTTCTTC. This codes for CASSLVSIEQFF. Combining the CDR3 with reference TRBV7-3 and TRBJ2-1 gives the whole variable domain GAGVSQTPSNKVTEKGKYVELRCDPISGHTALYWYRQSLGQGPEFLIYFQGTGAADDSGLPNDRFFAVRPEGSVSTLKIQRTERGDSAVYLCASSLVSIEQFFGPGTRLTVL.

This rearrangement joins TRBV18 to TRBJ1-5, with 7 bases that match TRBD1. Germline trimming cut 4 bases from V and 5 bases from J; bases unmatched to any gene: 2. The V gene's germline CDR1 is KGHSH and CDR2 LQKENI. This CDR3 region has 13 residues. The CDR3 bases are TGTGCCAGCTCACAGGGGGCCCATCAGCCCCAGCATTTT. It encodes CASSQGAHQPQHF.